A selection of T cell receptor beta chains follows, all from one sample in a study of OX40 agonist ivuxolimab in advanced cancers. Only in-frame clones appear in the TCRdb table, and some are missing; sequencing was by immunoSEQ multiplex PCR. The repertoire consists of 80,000 or so clones, with roughly 93% occurring once and the leading ten covering about 0.32%. Specimen: CD4+ or CD8+ T cells sorted from blood, collected in a trial of the OX40 agonist ivuxolimab. Receptors originate from an adult with an advanced solid tumor such as melanoma, head and neck, liver or kidney cancer. Both conserved end residues are trimmed from each CDR3.

CDR3aa: RGTSVNEQF
j_gene: TRBJ2-1
v_gene: TRBV20-1

CDR3aa: SFRDRNVYGYT
j_gene: TRBJ1-2
v_gene: TRBV29-1

CDR3aa: ASSLNGNQPQH
j_gene: TRBJ1-5
v_gene: TRBV27

CDR3aa: ASSLVLAGGTDTQY
j_gene: TRBJ2-3
v_gene: TRBV5-4

CDR3aa: ASSPAEAQLNTEAF
j_gene: TRBJ1-1
v_gene: TRBV18

CDR3aa: ASSQPPGPPGETQY
j_gene: TRBJ2-5
v_gene: TRBV11-2

CDR3aa: ASSTTSLSTDTQY
j_gene: TRBJ2-3
v_gene: TRBV5-1

CDR3aa: ASSSDRPNTEAF
j_gene: TRBJ1-1
v_gene: TRBV5-1

CDR3aa: ASSPQGLAGYNEQF
j_gene: TRBJ2-1
v_gene: TRBV7-3

CDR3aa: ATSRDPSAGNTIY
j_gene: TRBJ1-3
v_gene: TRBV15

CDR3aa: ASLTGPETQY
j_gene: TRBJ2-5
v_gene: TRBV18

CDR3aa: ASRQAINYGYT
j_gene: TRBJ1-2
v_gene: TRBV6-5

CDR3aa: ASSSGVGTDTQY
j_gene: TRBJ2-3
v_gene: TRBV7-3

CDR3aa: ASRGLAEETQY
j_gene: TRBJ2-5
v_gene: TRBV6-1

CDR3aa: ASSVSPPNPNSPLH
j_gene: TRBJ1-6
v_gene: TRBV28

CDR3aa: ASSPQRGGSGEQF
j_gene: TRBJ2-1
v_gene: TRBV4-3

CDR3aa: ASSDRPNYGYT
j_gene: TRBJ1-2
v_gene: TRBV2

CDR3aa: ASSISGIYNEQF
j_gene: TRBJ2-1
v_gene: TRBV7-9

CDR3aa: ASSQYRTSEDTQY
j_gene: TRBJ2-3
v_gene: TRBV23-1

CDR3aa: ASPAWIPRSEAF
j_gene: TRBJ1-1
v_gene: TRBV5-1

CDR3aa: ASSPSRATDTQY
j_gene: TRBJ2-3
v_gene: TRBV7-2

CDR3aa: ASSLMGGTFRNTEAF
j_gene: TRBJ1-1
v_gene: TRBV5-4

CDR3aa: ASSRTPANEQF
j_gene: TRBJ2-1
v_gene: TRBV5-1

CDR3aa: AIGTGGTSYEQY
j_gene: TRBJ2-7
v_gene: TRBV10-3

CDR3aa: ASSRWNEQF
j_gene: TRBJ2-1
v_gene: TRBV19

CDR3aa: ASNDPGPNQPQH
j_gene: TRBJ1-5
v_gene: TRBV6-5

CDR3aa: ASSFQGDSTDTQY
j_gene: TRBJ2-3
v_gene: TRBV27

CDR3aa: ASDVRAGEAQPQH
j_gene: TRBJ1-5
v_gene: TRBV7-8